Ten or more counts support the clone carrying this T cell receptor beta chain. What it binds is unknown. The lymph nodes were axillary draining lymph nodes from breast cancer patients. The CDR3 has 14 amino acids. Germline V gene data show CDR1 as DFQATT and CDR2 as SNEGSKA (reference sequence). Trimming shortened V by 2 bases and J by 7 bases, and 15 bases separated the two germline ends. The sample is drawn from a study of breast tumors, draining lymph nodes, adjacent tissues. Whole-study findings and limits: Luminal-like breast cancer showed significantly greater tumor-nontumor repertoire similarity than basal-like breast cancer did. Data fit most tumor T cells coming from lymph node, expanding in tumor. The lymph node origin of tumor T cells was framed as consistent with a hypothesis, not demonstrated. Tumor TCR diversity was below lymph nodes but above nontumor tissue.

TCRdb re-analysed the multiplex PCR reads in MiXCR, keeping a single row per CDR3 protein. Of about 110,000 distinct CDR3 sequences in the sample, about 31% were seen once. The J gene is TRBJ1-5, the V gene TRBV20-1; TRBD1 is a possible D gene (6 bases). The sequence was obtained from a female donor with breast cancer. Some clones in this sample may be carry-over from other donors' samples. The sequencing sample was made of axillary lymph node tissue. The CDR3 nucleotides read TGCAGTGCTAGAAATATCAACAGGGACCAGCCCCAGCATTTT. It is translated as CSARNINRDQPQHF.